This paragraph covers one T cell receptor (beta chain) sequence. Its antigen is as yet unknown. The sample belongs to a study of long-term antiretroviral therapy in people with HIV. Study-level results: Blood was collected between about 2004 and 2017, possibly under older ART regimens. Clonal populations expanded prior to ART predominated within the repertoire at all time points.

The assay, immunoSEQ v3.0, was run at survey level. Generated by immunoSEQ multiplex PCR, the TCRdb table keeps only in-frame clones and is missing some. This sample has about 12,000 clones, with more than 70% found just once. Germline V gives CDR1 MGHRA, CDR2 YSYEKL. This CDR3 contains 13 residues. V lost 5 bases, J lost 5 bases, and 9 bases lay in between. PBMC samples from each donor numbered at least one pre-ART and at least two post-ART. Treated in the United States were all of the participants with HIV. This TCR derives from a woman between 40 and 50 years old with HIV. Sequenced material: unsorted PBMCs, taken 0.5 years before starting antiretroviral therapy. The chain uses TRBV4-1 and TRBJ2-2; D possibly corresponds to TRBD1 (6 bases). The CDR3 nucleotides are TGCGCCAGCAGCTTGACAGGAACCGGGGAGCTGTTTTTT. Protein: CASSLTGTGELFF.